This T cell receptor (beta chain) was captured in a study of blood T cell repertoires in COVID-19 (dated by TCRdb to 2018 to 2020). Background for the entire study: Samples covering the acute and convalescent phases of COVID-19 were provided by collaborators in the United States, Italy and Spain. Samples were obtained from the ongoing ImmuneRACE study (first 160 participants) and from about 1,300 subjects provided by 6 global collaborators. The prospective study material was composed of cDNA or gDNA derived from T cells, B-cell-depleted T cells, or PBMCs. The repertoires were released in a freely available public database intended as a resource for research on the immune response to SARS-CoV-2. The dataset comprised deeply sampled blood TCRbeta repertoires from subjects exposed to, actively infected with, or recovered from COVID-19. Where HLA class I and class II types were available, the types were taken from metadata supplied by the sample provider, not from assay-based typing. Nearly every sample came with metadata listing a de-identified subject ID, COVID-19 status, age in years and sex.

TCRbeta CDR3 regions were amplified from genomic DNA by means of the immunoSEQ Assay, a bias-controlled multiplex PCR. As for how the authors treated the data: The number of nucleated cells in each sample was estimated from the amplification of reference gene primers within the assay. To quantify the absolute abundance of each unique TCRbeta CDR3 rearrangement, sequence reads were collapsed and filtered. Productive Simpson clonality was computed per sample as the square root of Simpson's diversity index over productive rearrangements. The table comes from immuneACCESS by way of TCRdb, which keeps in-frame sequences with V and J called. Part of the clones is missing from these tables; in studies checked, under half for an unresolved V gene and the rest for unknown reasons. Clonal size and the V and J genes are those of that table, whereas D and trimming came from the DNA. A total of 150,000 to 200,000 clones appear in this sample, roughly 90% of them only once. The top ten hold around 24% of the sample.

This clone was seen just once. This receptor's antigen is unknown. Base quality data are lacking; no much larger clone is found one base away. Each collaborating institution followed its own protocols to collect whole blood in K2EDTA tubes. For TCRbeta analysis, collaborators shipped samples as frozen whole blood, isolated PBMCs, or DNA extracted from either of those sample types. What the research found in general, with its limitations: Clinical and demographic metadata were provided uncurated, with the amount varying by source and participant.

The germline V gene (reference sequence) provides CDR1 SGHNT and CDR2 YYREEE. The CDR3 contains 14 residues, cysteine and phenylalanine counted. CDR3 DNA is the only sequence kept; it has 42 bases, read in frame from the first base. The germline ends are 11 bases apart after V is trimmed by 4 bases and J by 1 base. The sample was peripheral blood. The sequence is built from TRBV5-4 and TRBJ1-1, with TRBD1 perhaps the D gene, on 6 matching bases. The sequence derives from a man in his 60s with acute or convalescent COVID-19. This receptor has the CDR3 CASSQLTGNTEAFF. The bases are TGTGCCAGCAGCCAATTGACAGGGAACACTGAAGCTTTCTTT.